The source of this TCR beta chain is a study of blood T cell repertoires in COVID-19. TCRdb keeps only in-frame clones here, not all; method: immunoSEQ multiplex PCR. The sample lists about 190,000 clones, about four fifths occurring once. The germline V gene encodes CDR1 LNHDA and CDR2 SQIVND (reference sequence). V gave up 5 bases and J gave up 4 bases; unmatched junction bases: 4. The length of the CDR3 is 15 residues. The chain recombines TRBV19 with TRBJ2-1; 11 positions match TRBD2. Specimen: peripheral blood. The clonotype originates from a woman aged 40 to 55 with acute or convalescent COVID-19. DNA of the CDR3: TGTGCCAGTAGTGTAGCGGGGGGGCAGTACAATGAGCAGTTCTTC. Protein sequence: CASSVAGGQYNEQFF.